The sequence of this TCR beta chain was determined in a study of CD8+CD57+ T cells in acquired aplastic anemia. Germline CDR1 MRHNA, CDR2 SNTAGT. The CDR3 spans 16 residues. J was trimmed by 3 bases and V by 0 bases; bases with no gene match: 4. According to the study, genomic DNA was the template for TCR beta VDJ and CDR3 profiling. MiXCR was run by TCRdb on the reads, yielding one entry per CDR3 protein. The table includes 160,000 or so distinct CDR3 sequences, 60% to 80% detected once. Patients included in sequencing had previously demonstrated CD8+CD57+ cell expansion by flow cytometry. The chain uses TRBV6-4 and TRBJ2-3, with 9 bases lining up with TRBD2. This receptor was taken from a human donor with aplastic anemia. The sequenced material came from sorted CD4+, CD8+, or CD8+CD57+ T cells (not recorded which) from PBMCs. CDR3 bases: TGTGCCAGCAGTGACTCCAGCGGGGGGCCGACAGATACGCAGTATTTT. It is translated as CASSDSSGGPTDTQYF.